The 7 T cell receptor beta chains given below trace back to one sample, sequenced in a study of identical twins. MiXCR was run by TCRdb on the 5' RACE reads, yielding one entry per CDR3 protein. The data contain hundreds of thousands of distinct CDR3 sequences, over 8% of them singletons. Sample: memory (CD45RO+) T cells sorted from blood. The origin of the receptors is a woman aged 18-29 years in good health.

The chain uses TRBV7-6 and TRBJ2-2; TRBD1 matches 12 bases. The CDR3 contains 18 residues. CDR1 and CDR2 from the germline V gene are SGHVS and FNYEAQ. The V gene end was trimmed by 4 bases and the J gene end by 7 bases; junction bases not matched to a gene: 13. The CDR3 nucleotides are TGTGCCAGCAGCTCACATCCCCGGGACAGGGGGCATAGCGGGGAGCTGTTTTTT. This gives the protein CASSSHPRDRGHSGELFF.

The chain couples TRBV6-5 to TRBJ1-6; 10 bases are shared with TRBD1. The CDR3 has 16 residues. The germline V gene has CDR1 MNHEY and CDR2 SVGAGI. Unmatched junction bases numbered 6, after V lost 4 bases and J lost 6 bases. The CDR3 DNA reads as TGTGCCAGCAGTTCGGGGGACAGGGGAGGTAATTCACCCCTCCACTTT. Translated: CASSSGDRGGNSPLHF.

In its sample, this clonotype was seen a few times. This rearrangement joins TRBV19 to TRBJ1-2; no reliable D call. The V end lost 4 bases, the J end lost 5 bases, and 17 bases lay between the germline ends. The CDR3 is 15 residues long. Germline values: CDR1 LNHDA, CDR2 SQIVND (reference sequence). CDR3 coding DNA: TGTGCCAGTAGTACCCCGCGGACTTGGGGTTATGGCTACACCTTC. Translated: CASSTPRTWGYGYTF.

This clonotype was picked up a small number of times. CDR3 sequence: CAISAPDRGAFF. Here the CDR3 DNA reads TGTGCCATCAGTGCCCCGGACAGGGGAGCTTTCTTT. The genes are TRBV10-3 and TRBJ1-1; TRBD1 aligns across 9 bases. This CDR3 is built from 12 residues. Germline CDR1 and CDR2: ENHRY and SYGVKD. V lost 4 bases and J lost 10; bases outside the gene matches: 4.

This clonotype was detected ten times or more. The rearrangement uses TRBV6-1 and TRBJ1-1; D is uncertain. The V gene's germline CDR1 is MNHNS and CDR2 SASEGT. V lost 8 bases and J 3 bases, leaving 10 bases between the germline ends. The CDR3 spans 12 residues. CDR3 protein: CASLGIYTEAFF. As DNA, the CDR3 is TGTGCCAGCCTAGGGATCTACACTGAAGCTTTCTTT.

This sequence joins TRBV20-1 and TRBJ2-3, with 8 nucleotides matching TRBD2. The CDR3 covers 16 residues. J lost 2 bases, V lost 0 bases, and 7 bases had no gene match. Germline V gene data show CDR1 as DFQATT and CDR2 as SNEGSKA (reference sequence). CDR3 sequence reads: CSARDGKRGHTDTQYF. The CDR3 DNA follows: TGCAGTGCTAGAGATGGAAAGCGGGGGCACACAGATACGCAGTATTTT.

This clonotype was seen more than once but under ten times. This chain links TRBV20-1 with TRBJ2-1; a possible D gene is TRBD2 (6 bases). With 6 bases removed from V and 3 bases from J, the gap between germline ends came to 12 bases. The CDR3 totals 13 residues. Germline lookup yields CDR1 DFQATT and CDR2 SNEGSKA (reference sequence). The DNA for the CDR3 is TGCAGTGCCGGAGGGCCTAACTACAATGAGCAGTTCTTC. Its translation: CSAGGPNYNEQFF.